These 10 T cell receptor beta chains were all obtained from the same sample, sequenced in a study of blood T cells in healthy people across ages. It was with a sample-barcoded 5' primer and a J-beta primer mix that a second PCR of roughly 7 to 12 cycles was run. TCRdb reprocessed the 5' RACE reads with MiXCR, giving one entry per CDR3 protein. The data show approximately 820,000 distinct CDR3 sequences, with 40% to 50% seen just once and roughly 19% held by the top ten. Source material: blood. The receptors originated from a man between 60 and 70 years old in good health.

This sequence joins TRBV7-3 and TRBJ1-2, with TRBD1 as a possible D gene (5 bases). The V end lost 0 bases, the J end lost 6 bases, and 8 bases lay between the germline ends. The CDR3 contains 13 residues. Per germline, CDR1 SGHTA and CDR2 FQGTGA. CDR3 bases: TGTGCCAGCAGCTTAACCCAGGGTGATGGCTACACCTTC. It translates to CASSLTQGDGYTF.

This chain uses TRBV12-3 or TRBV12-4 with TRBJ2-2; 7 bases match TRBD1. V shed 2 bases and J 0 bases; nucleotides not matched to a gene: 9. The CDR3 loop spans 18 amino acids. In nucleotides, the CDR3 is TGTGCCAGCAGTTTAATTTTTCGGGACAGCACGAACACCGGGGAGCTGTTTTTT. Its translation is CASSLIFRDSTNTGELFF.

The DNA of the CDR3 is TGTGCCAGCAGTCAGGGGGTTGAGGGAAACACCATATATTTT. This codes for CASSQGVEGNTIYF. This sequence joins TRBV12-3 or TRBV12-4 and TRBJ1-3, with 7 bases matching TRBD1. V was pared by 5 bases and J by 4 bases, with 5 bases of the junction left unmatched. The CDR3 covers 14 residues.

V is TRBV11-3 and J is TRBJ2-3, with TRBD2 matching 7 bases. Trimming at V came to 4 bases and at J to 6 bases, leaving 7 bases not matched to a gene. CDR1 SGHNT and CDR2 YENEEA come from the germline V gene. The CDR3 spans 14 residues. The CDR3 loop is CASSSGGFDDTQYF. DNA of the CDR3: TGTGCCAGCAGCTCGGGGGGTTTTGATGATACGCAGTATTTT.

The rearrangement joins TRBV29-1 to TRBJ1-2; a weak D match, TRBD1 (5 bases). Between the trimmed V and J ends, which lost 8 bases and 6 bases, there was a span of 22 bases. The length of the CDR3 is 14 residues. Germline V gives CDR1 SQVTM, CDR2 ANQGSEA. CDR3 sequence (DNA): TGCAGCTCTCGGGACCCTTCCTACCGCCATGGCTACACCTTC. Translated, it gives CSSRDPSYRHGYTF.

The V gene is TRBV25-1, the J gene TRBJ1-6, with D uncertain. CDR1 and CDR2 (germline): MGHDK, SYGVNS. V was clipped by 1 base and J by 3 bases, with 13 bases between them. The CDR3 extends over 17 amino acids. In nucleotides, the CDR3 is TGTGCCAGCAGTGAATTAGGGTTCGAGCGCTATAATTCACCCCTCCACTTT. Translation gives CASSELGFERYNSPLHF. Together with reference TRBV25-1 and TRBJ1-6, the CDR3 gives the full variable domain: EADIYQTPRYLVIGTGKKITLECSQTMGHDKMYWYQQDPGMELHLIHYSYGVNSTEKGDLSSESTVSRIRTEHFPLTLESARPSHTSQYLCASSELGFERYNSPLHFGNGTRLTVT.

This clonotype came up a few times. The chain combines TRBV20-1 with TRBJ1-2; no firm D call. The germline V gene has CDR1 DFQATT and CDR2 SNEGSKA (reference sequence). This CDR3 contains 13 residues. Trimming removed 3 bases from V and 2 bases from J, with 10 bases in between. The CDR3: CSASRSANYGYTF. DNA for the CDR3: TGCAGTGCTAGTCGCTCAGCGAACTATGGCTACACCTTC.

This clonotype was detected only a few times. This chain links TRBV6-2 or TRBV6-3 with TRBJ2-5; the match to TRBD2 covers 12 bases. The DNA end lines up better with TRBJ2-7; the J call may be wrong. This CDR3 is 13 amino acids long. CDR1 is MNHEY and CDR2 is SVGEGT in the germline V gene. The CDR3 sequence: CASKLAGGFEQYF. The CDR3 DNA is TGTGCCAGCAAGCTAGCGGGGGGGTTCGAGCAGTACTTC.

This clonotype has ten or more counts. The gene calls are TRBV12-3 or TRBV12-4 and TRBJ2-1; D is possibly TRBD1 or TRBD2 (5 bases each). V dropped 10 bases and J dropped 9 bases, with 19 bases sitting between them. This CDR3 has 13 residues. CDR3 in DNA: TGTGCCAACCTTTACGGGGCAATAGGTGAGCAGTTCTTC. This codes for CANLYGAIGEQFF.

This chain connects TRBV7-9 to TRBJ2-5; 11 bases are shared with TRBD2. The germline CDR1 and CDR2 sequences are SEHNR and FQNEAQ (reference sequence). CDR3 size: 15 residues. J lost 5 bases, V lost 3 bases, and 5 bases had no gene match. CDR3 sequence: CASSLTSGMTETQYF. The CDR3 DNA follows: TGTGCCAGCAGCTTGACTAGCGGGATGACTGAGACCCAGTACTTC.